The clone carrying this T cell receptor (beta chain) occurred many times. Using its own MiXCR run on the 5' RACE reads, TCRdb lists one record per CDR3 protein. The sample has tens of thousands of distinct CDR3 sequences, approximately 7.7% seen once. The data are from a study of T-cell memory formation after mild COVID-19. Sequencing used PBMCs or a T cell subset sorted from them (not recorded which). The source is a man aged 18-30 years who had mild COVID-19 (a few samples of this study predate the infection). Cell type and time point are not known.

The CDR3, as DNA: TGTGCCAGCAGTTTCTTGCGGGGGGGCGGGGAGACCCAGTACTTC. Amino acid sequence: CASSFLRGGGETQYF. The genes are TRBV28 and TRBJ2-5; 9 bases agree with TRBD2. V lost 3 bases to trimming and J lost 5 bases; unmatched junction nucleotides: 7. Germline CDR1 reads MDHEN; CDR2 reads SYDVKM. This CDR3 is built from 15 residues.